This TCR beta chain was recorded in a study of cytomegalovirus exposure and HLA in healthy donors (dated by TCRdb to 2015 to 2018). With regard to the full study: An earlier analysis of roughly 610 of the donors reported approximately 260 Gb of sequence data and 100 million to 120 million unique TCR beta sequences obtained from about 180 million T cells. An early release that covered some 640 HLA-typed donors contained 250 to 350 gigabases of sequencing data and 85 million to 100 million unique TCR sequences. Of the approximately 400 genotyped donors, approximately 80% fell in the genetic ancestry cluster associated with self-reported Caucasian donors. The study was designed to test whether signatures of past pathogen exposure could be identified by cataloging public T cell receptors. Using immunosequencing, the study profiled T cell repertoires from 666 subjects and related those repertoires to cytomegalovirus serostatus. Besides the first cohort of 666 subjects, a separate validation cohort made up of over 100 different subjects was used. The study combined high-throughput TCR immunosequencing, statistical association of individual TCRs with disease status, and machine learning to predict cytomegalovirus infection status. In a later analysis, previously published TCR beta repertoires from 500 to 750 donors were re-analyzed and high-resolution HLA genotyping was added so that TCR occurrence patterns could be studied. In the later analysis, no new phenotypic data were used to find candidate immune exposures; instead, reliance was placed on TCR beta sequences and their occurrence across donors. In an earlier analysis of a few hundred of the donors, high-throughput TCR beta sequencing was used to judge whether each TCR beta V gene segment behaved as functional or pseudogenic. Donor age, sex, ethnicity and CMV serostatus were compiled together with the repertoire data. In a later genetic analysis, genome-wide SNP genotypes for about 55% of the 666 donors were used, and that subset was treated as a discovery cohort. All discovery cohort repertoires had been generated on a single sequencing platform. Both class I and class II loci were covered by HLA typing, at four-digit resolution. Typing coverage varied by locus: roughly 629-640 donors for A, B, C, DRB1 and DQB1; approximately 500 for DQA1; approximately 570 for DPA1; roughly 470 for DPB1. Four or five DR-DQ haplotypes were handled as single units for association and clustering, since linkage in the cohort was strong. On average, 235,054 unique TCR beta nucleotide sequences were sequenced per donor among roughly 430 genotyped donors of the cohort, with 15% to 20% of those sequences being non-productive. The investigation overall reported the following: In an earlier analysis of 500 to 650 of the donors, most TCR beta V segments appeared in productive rearrangements about 87% or about 30% of the time, broadly matching IMGT annotations. The authors suggested that the approach could potentially be extended to other disease states and immunological phenotypes. Correlated functional status among segregating V segments might reflect linkage disequilibrium, but an unknown experimental factor could not be ruled out. The classifier was reported to diagnose cytomegalovirus status with high specificity and sensitivity in both the original cohort and the validation cohort. A cluster of highly shared sequence variants was judged likely to represent a technical artifact of the sequencing pipeline. In a later analysis, HLA-associated TCR beta chains showed more clonal expansion and lower generation probabilities than non-associated chains that were equally common. Roughly uniform sequencing depth across donors was assumed in presence/absence analyses, although this assumption may not hold. In a later genetic analysis, fewer N-insertions in productive TCRs were reported among donors in an Asian-associated ancestry cluster than the roughly 700-donor mean. Strong co-occurrence of HLA alleles, especially DR and DQ, made assigning TCR associations to individual alleles difficult. A further reported finding was that TCR beta sequences accurately predicted the HLA-A and HLA-B alleles for most subjects in the first cohort. The study listed 164 TCR beta chains as associated with cytomegalovirus. The earlier analysis of fewer than 750 of the donors excluded 15 to 20 rarely observed V segments, including chromosome 9 orphons, because counts were too low. The cohort was sequenced for TCR beta chains only, and without alpha or paired-chain data the features that could be detected were limited. For the cohort, immune exposure information was limited to CMV serostatus. The 87-base-pair reads could not distinguish some IMGT-functional V segments, including TRBV6-2 and TRBV6-3, so those segments were excluded. In a later analysis, more than 15,000 TCR beta sequences were associated with specific HLA alleles at a false discovery rate of 0.05. A later analysis reported that several top co-occurrence clusters appeared linked to parvovirus B19, influenza, CMV and Epstein-Barr virus. In a later analysis, the rate of TCR association differed among HLA loci, with DRB1 alleles having the most associated TCRs and HLA-C alleles having the fewest. An association between a missense DCLRE1C variant and V-gene and J-gene trimming of TCR beta chains was found in a later genetic analysis and replicated in an independent cohort. According to a later analysis, most CMV-associated TCR beta chains appeared to be HLA-restricted, and the HLA associations seemed to be driven largely by CMV exposure. Most TCR sequences were seen in very few donors, while some public TCRs were found in many individuals. Because HLA typing was missing for some donors at each locus, association tests included only the typed subset. A few of the identified cytomegalovirus-associated TCR beta chains were confirmed in vitro to be specific for cytomegalovirus antigens.

The cohort comprised some 700 healthy bone marrow donors. All cohort members were sampled while nominally healthy, although unrecorded immune exposures were likely present. The donor tested CMV seronegative and was one of the 352 seronegative cohort members. A peripheral blood sample was provided by each donor, and peripheral blood mononuclear cells were used for TCR beta sequencing. The Qiagen DNeasy Blood Extraction Kit was used to extract genomic DNA from the blood cell samples. The germline V gene (reference sequence) specifies SGHNT as CDR1 and YYREEE as CDR2. From the cysteine up to the phenylalanine, the CDR3 has a length of 17 residues. Of all the DNA, just the CDR3 is kept, 51 bases in frame from base 1. V lost 3 bases and J lost 5 bases, and the count of bases not matched to a germline gene is 7. This clone was detected a few times. What this receptor recognizes is not known. No base qualities exist here, and no much larger clone lies one base off it.

The library was built by means of the immunoSEQ multiplex PCR assay. A mixture of 60 forward primers for TCR Vbeta segments and 13 reverse primers for TCR Jbeta segments was used in the multiplex PCR. The CDR3 region of rearranged TCR beta genes was amplified from genomic DNA by a multiplex PCR assay. Amplified TCR beta libraries were sequenced as 87-base-pair reads on the Illumina HiSeq System. As for the authors' bioinformatics: A later analysis tallied roughly 76 million unique TCR beta chains across the 666 repertoires, and approximately 11 million of those chains were shared by two or more donors. Raw reads were error-corrected and collapsed into unique sequences by a nearest-neighbor algorithm in which closely related sequences were merged to remove PCR and sequencing errors. V, D and J gene segments were assigned by aligning CDR3 sequences to IMGT reference sequences. For a sequence to be retained, a match of at least six nucleotides to both a V gene segment and a J gene segment was required. Rearrangements were classified as productive when the CDR3 lacked stop codons and remained in frame with V and J, and all other rearrangements were classified as non-productive. CDR3 was defined according to IMGT convention as the region running from the second conserved V-encoded cysteine to the conserved J-encoded phenylalanine. In an earlier analysis of more than 550 of the donors, sequences lacking an unambiguous match to a single V gene segment were excluded. In an earlier analysis of 587 of the donors, a V segment was called functional when productive rearrangements were above 56.7%, and segregating when the standard deviation between donors exceeded 5%. To diagnose cytomegalovirus status from the catalog of TCR beta chain sequences, a statistical classification framework was built. A later analysis assigned V and J genes by comparing TCR nucleotide sequences with IMGT/GENE-DB human TR gene sequences. A later analysis assigned CDR3 sequences and most-parsimonious VDJ recombination scenarios with the TCRdist pipeline. A later analysis defined each TCR beta chain by its CDR3 amino acid sequence plus V-gene family, and excluded reads lacking a unique V-gene family. A later analysis removed several hundred highly shared, low-generation-probability nucleotide sequences to deal with suspected cross-contamination and a sequencing artifact. In a later analysis, a clonal expansion index was calculated for each public chain from normalized within-repertoire ranks of inferred template counts. A later analysis computed generation probabilities with a VDJ recombination model fitted to out-of-frame rearrangements, and checked the results against IGoR. In a later analysis, TCR-TCR, TCR-HLA and TCR-CMV co-occurrence was scored with hypergeometric tests, and a repertoire-size bias correction was applied to TCR pairs. A later analysis estimated false discovery rates by permuting HLA or CMV assignments 20 times. In a later analysis, co-occurring TCRs were grouped using DBSCAN, and TCRdist sequence similarity was added for clustering within HLA-allele-positive subsets. Repertoires with fewer than 30,000 or more than 120,000 public chains were left out of co-occurrence clustering, as were four to six repertoires with anomalous nucleotide sharing. The immuneACCESS repertoire file appears here via TCRdb, limited to in-frame rearrangements. These files lack a portion of the clones; in checked studies, under half of the deficit traces to unresolved V genes, and the cause of the others is not known. Clonal size and the V and J genes are those of that table, whereas D and trimming came from the DNA. Counted in this sample were 100,000 to 150,000 clones; about 81% of them appeared once. The top ten constitute roughly 1.1% of the sample.

The receptor chain draws on TRBV5-4 and TRBJ2-5, and TRBD2 aligns with 16 junction nucleotides. Material: PBMCs. The clonotype comes from a woman under 40 in good health and CMV-seronegative. The DNA sequence follows: TGTGCCAGCAGCTGGGGGGGACTAGCGGGGGGGCACGAGACCCAGTACTTC. This sequence encodes CASSWGGLAGGHETQYF.